What follows are 29 T cell receptor beta chains derived from one specimen sequenced in a study of T cells after yellow fever vaccination. TCRdb recomputed calls from the 5' RACE reads with MiXCR, one row per CDR3 protein. The profile shows a few hundred thousand distinct CDR3 sequences, 11% of them singletons. The sample was PBMCs, taken on the day of the first yellow fever vaccination. The receptors here all came from a man aged 18 to 30 who received the YFV17D yellow fever vaccine.

V usage is TRBV20-1 and J usage is TRBJ1-1; D gene uncertain. Germline CDR1 DFQATT, CDR2 SNEGSKA (reference sequence). V gave up 1 base and J gave up 11 bases, with 8 bases separating them. This CDR3 comprises 10 residues. The CDR3 DNA reads as TGCAGTGCTAGAGTCATAGAGGCTTTCTTT. Translated: CSARVIEAFF.

J is TRBJ2-1 and V is TRBV9, with a weak D call TRBD2 (5 bases). Germline V gene lookup returns CDR1 SGDLS and CDR2 YYNGEE. The ends were cut back, 2 bases at V and 9 bases at J, with 9 bases in the middle. The CDR3 has 12 residues. In DNA form, the CDR3 reads TGTGCCAGCAGCGTTGGAGGTGGTGAGCAGTTCTTC. It yields the protein CASSVGGGEQFF. The full variable domain, rest sourced from reference TRBV9 and TRBJ2-1, is DSGVTQTPKHLITATGQRVTLRCSPRSGDLSVYWYQQSLDQGLQFLIQYYNGEERAKGNILERFSAQQFPDLHSELNLSSLELGDSALYFCASSVGGGEQFFGPGTRLTVL.

This clonotype was seen more than once but under ten times. The chain carries TRBV18 and TRBJ2-7, with 8 bases lining up with TRBD1. The CDR3 spans 14 residues. Germline CDR1 KGHSH, CDR2 LQKENI. J was trimmed by 5 bases and V by 5 bases; bases with no gene match: 8. The CDR3 DNA reads as TGTGCCAGCTCAGTGGACAGGGTTAGAAACGAGCAGTACTTC. It translates to CASSVDRVRNEQYF.

Many counts were recorded for this clonotype. V and J are TRBV5-1 and TRBJ2-7; the D gene is possibly TRBD2 (6 bases). V shed 4 bases and J shed 6 bases, with 14 bases lying between them. Germline assignment: CDR1 SGHRS and CDR2 YFSETQ. The CDR3 length is 13 residues. The CDR3 reads CASSPGRRGEQYF. The CDR3 nucleotides read TGCGCCAGCAGCCCAGGTCGGAGGGGCGAGCAGTACTTC.

This clonotype was detected a few times. The J gene is TRBJ1-5, the V gene TRBV4-3; the D is unclear. Germline V lookup: CDR1 LGHNA, CDR2 YSLEER. V lost 0 bases and J 0 bases, leaving 3 bases between the germline ends. The CDR3 loop spans 14 amino acids. The CDR3 DNA reads as TGCGCCAGCAGCCAAGAATATAGCAATCAGCCCCAGCATTTT. Its protein is CASSQEYSNQPQHF.

This clonotype appeared many times. J is TRBJ1-1 and V is TRBV20-1, with D unresolved. Germline V gives CDR1 DFQATT, CDR2 SNEGSKA (reference sequence). CDR3 size: 12 residues. The V end lost 0 bases, the J end lost 1 base, and 3 bases lay between the germline ends. This chain's CDR3 is CSARDGNTEAFF. The DNA for the CDR3 is TGCAGTGCTAGAGACGGGAACACTGAAGCTTTCTTT.

This clonotype occurred a few times. The chain recombines TRBV7-8 with TRBJ1-1, with 7 positions matching TRBD1. Germline V lookup: CDR1 SGHVS, CDR2 FQNEAQ. CDR3 size: 14 residues. J lost 6 bases, V lost 1 base, and 5 bases had no gene match. CDR3 nucleotide sequence: TGTGCCAGCAGCTTAGAAGGGGGCAACGCTGAAGCTTTCTTT. As protein: CASSLEGGNAEAFF.

J is TRBJ2-2 and V is TRBV10-3; 8 bases fit TRBD2. Looked up from germline, CDR1 is ENHRY and CDR2 is SYGVKD. V gave up 7 bases and J gave up 6 bases; unmatched junction bases: 1. This CDR3 contains 12 residues. The CDR3 here is CAITGGPGELFF. In DNA form, the CDR3 reads TGTGCCATCACGGGGGGGCCCGGGGAGCTGTTTTTT.

This clonotype was recorded a few times. This chain joins TRBV2 and TRBJ2-2; possible D gene TRBD2, 7 bases. Germline V gene lookup returns CDR1 SNHLY and CDR2 FYNNEI. The CDR3 is 16 amino acids. Trimming stripped 5 bases from V and 3 bases from J, with 16 bases between. This CDR3 reads CASSRAGGADTGELFF. The CDR3 nucleotides are TGTGCCAGCAGTCGGGCTGGGGGGGCGGACACCGGGGAGCTGTTTTTT.

There are a few counts of this clonotype. The chain is built from TRBV15 and TRBJ2-7, with D perhaps matching TRBD1 (6 bases). V lost 0 bases and J 7 bases, leaving 13 bases between the germline ends. CDR1 and CDR2 from the germline V gene are LNHNV and YYDKDF (reference sequence). The CDR3 consists of 14 residues. In nucleotides, the CDR3 is TGTGCCACCAGCAGAGATACCGCAGGGGTAGAGCAGTACGTC. It is translated as CATSRDTAGVEQYV.

There are a few counts of this clonotype. CDR3 bases: TGCAGCGTTGCCCAAGGGACAGGTGAAAACATTCAGTACTTC. This codes for CSVAQGTGENIQYF. The J gene is TRBJ2-4, the V gene TRBV29-1; 8 bases are shared with TRBD1. The CDR3 extends over 14 amino acids. Losses at the gene ends were 4 bases for V and 5 bases for J; bases not matched to a gene: 7. Germline V gives CDR1 SQVTM, CDR2 ANQGSEA.

The CDR3 bases are TGTGCCAGCCCAGGGGTATACTATGGCTACACCTTC. Amino acid sequence: CASPGVYYGYTF. The chain links TRBV2 to TRBJ1-2, with D possibly TRBD1 on 6 matching bases. The V and J ends lost 8 bases and 3 bases respectively, with 10 bases between them. Germline-derived CDR1 and CDR2 are SNHLY and FYNNEI. This CDR3 has 12 residues.

The chain has TRBV7-9 and TRBJ2-1; 7 nucleotides line up with TRBD1. This CDR3 has 15 amino acids. Trimming at V came to 5 bases and at J to 3 bases, leaving 7 bases not matched to a gene. Germline loops: CDR1 SEHNR, CDR2 FQNEAQ (reference sequence). The CDR3 DNA reads as TGTGCCAGCAGCGCGACAGGGACGGGCTACAATGAGCAGTTCTTC. It specifies CASSATGTGYNEQFF.

This clonotype was counted between two and nine times. V gene TRBV7-2 combines with J gene TRBJ1-1; possible D gene TRBD1, 6 bases. V gave up 2 bases and J gave up 3 bases, with 10 bases separating them. The length of the CDR3 is 14 residues. Germline values: CDR1 SGHTA, CDR2 FQGNSA. The CDR3 here is CASSLSGAYTEAFF. CDR3 bases: TGTGCCAGCAGCTTATCGGGGGCGTACACTGAAGCTTTCTTT.

There are a few counts of this clonotype. V gene TRBV5-1 combines with J gene TRBJ2-5; 8 bases align to TRBD2. The J segment lost 5 bases and the V segment lost 7 bases, leaving 13 bases of the junction unmatched. CDR1 and CDR2 (germline): SGHRS, YFSETQ. The CDR3 has 15 amino acids. The CDR3 is CASADPGLGSETQYF. For the CDR3, the DNA is TGCGCCAGCGCCGATCCGGGACTAGGGAGCGAGACCCAGTACTTC.

There are a few counts of this clonotype. The chain employs TRBV12-3 or TRBV12-4 and TRBJ2-2, with 10 bases lining up with TRBD1. The CDR3 is 15 amino acids. V dropped 6 bases and J dropped 6; count of bases not matched to a gene: 7. The CDR3 reads CASREPGQGPGELFF. CDR3 nucleotides: TGTGCCAGCAGAGAACCGGGACAGGGGCCCGGGGAGCTGTTTTTT.

The rearrangement uses TRBV29-1 and TRBJ2-5; TRBD1 agrees at 7 bases. From germline, CDR1 is SQVTM and CDR2 ANQGSEA. V was clipped by 5 bases and J by 4 bases; unmatched bases: 4. This CDR3 spans 12 amino acids. The CDR3, as DNA: TGCAGCGTTTACAGGGGTGGAGAGACCCAGTACTTC. Its translation: CSVYRGGETQYF.

The V call is TRBV11-3, the J call TRBJ2-1; 11 positions match TRBD1. The CDR3 has 16 amino acids. V shed 1 base and J 8 bases; nucleotides not matched to a gene: 7. The germline V gene encodes CDR1 SGHNT and CDR2 YENEEA. CDR3 residues: CASSLGWDRGFHEQFF. In DNA, the CDR3 is TGTGCCAGCAGCTTAGGATGGGACAGGGGGTTCCATGAGCAGTTCTTC.

In its sample, this clonotype was seen many times. This chain uses TRBV15 with TRBJ2-1, with D tentatively TRBD1 (6 bases). Germline-derived CDR1 and CDR2 are LNHNV and YYDKDF (reference sequence). With 5 bases removed from V and 4 bases from J, the gap between germline ends came to 12 bases. The CDR3 is 14 amino acids. Here the CDR3 reads CATSPGQSYNEQFF. CDR3 sequence (DNA): TGTGCCACCAGCCCAGGACAGTCGTACAATGAGCAGTTCTTC.

This clonotype has ten or more counts. The chain couples TRBV6-1 to TRBJ1-1; tentatively, D is TRBD1 (5 bases). CDR1 is MNHNS, CDR2 SASEGT, per germline. The ends were cut back, 5 bases at V and 1 base at J, with 11 bases in the middle. CDR3 length: 14 residues. Written as DNA, the CDR3 is TGTGCCAGCAGTCCCCAGGGAGAGAACACTGAAGCTTTCTTT. It specifies CASSPQGENTEAFF.

The CDR3, as DNA: TGTGCCAGCAGACCTTCTCTCCTCTCCCAAGAGACCCAGTACTTC. Translation: CASRPSLLSQETQYF. This rearrangement joins TRBV7-2 to TRBJ2-5, with D unclear. The CDR3 is made up of 15 amino acids. CDR1 and CDR2 (germline): SGHTA, FQGNSA. Trimming shortened V by 6 bases and J by 1 base, and 15 bases separated the two germline ends.

This clonotype was seen a handful of times. This chain links TRBV4-1 with TRBJ1-2; D gene uncertain. CDR3 size: 14 residues. V was shortened by 2 bases and J by 8 bases, with 15 bases between the two germline ends. Per the germline V gene, CDR1 is MGHRA and CDR2 is YSYEKL. The CDR3 here is CASSQLVLGNGYTF. CDR3 sequence (DNA): TGCGCCAGCAGCCAATTAGTTCTAGGGAACGGCTACACCTTC.

The rearrangement uses TRBV4-2 and TRBJ1-2, with unresolved D. The length of the CDR3 is 14 residues. The germline V gene has CDR1 LGHNA and CDR2 YNFKEQ. The germline V and J ends were trimmed by 0 bases and 2 bases, with 7 bases remaining between them. CDR3 residues: CASSQETNNYGYTF. The CDR3 DNA is TGTGCCAGCAGCCAAGAAACAAACAACTATGGCTACACCTTC.

The V and J genes are TRBV7-2 and TRBJ1-2; 7 nucleotides line up with TRBD1. This CDR3 comprises 17 residues. Per the germline V gene, CDR1 is SGHTA and CDR2 is FQGNSA. V was clipped by 5 bases and J by 6 bases; unmatched bases: 18. The CDR3 is CASSLLGQPRYQNGYTF. CDR3 DNA sequence: TGTGCCAGCAGCCTTCTGGGACAGCCCCGTTATCAGAATGGCTACACCTTC.

About this clonotype: No conserved phenylalanine or tryptophan ends this CDR3, so it is likely a read error. This chain uses TRBV7-8 with TRBJ1-3; D gene ambiguous. The V gene lost 5 bases and the J gene lost 5 bases, with 16 bases spanning the gap. The CDR3 runs 15 residues. The V gene's germline CDR1 is SGHVS and CDR2 FQNEAQ. Written as DNA, the CDR3 is TGTGCCAGCAGCCCTAGAGGACTTGAAAGAAACACCATATATATT. The encoded protein is CASSPRGLERNTIYI.

This clonotype has a count of ten or more. The CDR3 DNA reads TGTGCCAGCAGCTTAGTCAGGGAGACCCAGTACTTC. Amino acid sequence: CASSLVRETQYF. The rearrangement uses TRBV7-9 and TRBJ2-5; unclear D gene. The CDR3 spans 12 residues. Trimming left V 1 base short and J 5 bases short, with 5 bases between. Germline V gives CDR1 SEHNR, CDR2 FQNEAQ (reference sequence).

CDR3 nucleotides: TGTGCCAGCGGGGGATCGGAATACAATGAGCAGTTCTTC. Encoded protein: CASGGSEYNEQFF. This chain joins TRBV6-1 and TRBJ2-1; D tentatively fits TRBD1 or TRBD2 (5 bases each). Germline values: CDR1 MNHNS, CDR2 SASEGT. The CDR3 extends over 13 amino acids. V was shortened by 8 bases and J by 4 bases, with 12 bases between the two germline ends.

This clonotype was seen at least ten times. The chain uses TRBV6-5 and TRBJ2-1, with 9 nucleotides matching TRBD1. The germline gives CDR1 MNHEY, CDR2 SVGAGI. The V and J ends lost 6 bases and 3 bases, in that order; junction bases with no gene match: 6. The CDR3 runs 15 residues. CDR3 bases: TGTGCCAGCAGAGCGGGACAGGGTAACTACAATGAGCAGTTCTTC. Protein sequence: CASRAGQGNYNEQFF.

The rearrangement joins TRBV7-2 to TRBJ2-3; 9 bases are shared with TRBD2. Trimming cost V 6 bases and J 2 bases; bases outside gene matches: 9. The CDR3 has 16 amino acids. Germline loops: CDR1 SGHTA, CDR2 FQGNSA. DNA of the CDR3: TGTGCCAGCAGAAAGTCCCTAGCGGGGAACACAGATACGCAGTATTTT. This codes for CASRKSLAGNTDTQYF.